This T cell receptor beta chain comes out of a study of blood T cells in healthy people across ages. With a J-beta primer mix and a sample-barcoded 5' primer, a second PCR ran 7 to 11 cycles. MiXCR, run by TCRdb on the 5' RACE reads, gives a single entry per CDR3 protein. Among approximately 1.5 million distinct CDR3 sequences listed, 30% to 35% were seen once. Germline CDR1 reads MNHNY; CDR2 reads SVGAGI (reference sequence). The CDR3 sequence is 15 residues long. The J segment lost 6 bases and the V segment lost 2 bases, leaving 3 bases of the junction unmatched. The sample comprised blood. The chain combines TRBV6-6 with TRBJ2-3; 12 bases fit TRBD2. The source is a woman younger than 45 in good health. Here the CDR3 reads CASSYLAGGWDTQYF. As DNA, the CDR3 is TGTGCCAGCAGTTACCTAGCGGGAGGGTGGGATACGCAGTATTTT.